This TCR beta chain was sequenced in a study of cytomegalovirus exposure and HLA in healthy donors. Study-wide background: The 90 to 150 validation repertoires matched the roughly 650 first-cohort repertoires in platform, a later analysis reported. Study conclusions and caveats: The study recorded 150 to 200 TCR beta chains that were cytomegalovirus-associated.

Among the 100 to 150 subjects of the validation cohort, separate from the approximately 670-subject first cohort, were the donors. Generated by immunoSEQ multiplex PCR, the TCRdb table keeps only in-frame clones and is missing some. Altogether some 180,000 clones are present, approximately 86% being singletons, with the ten largest covering about 7.2%. With respect to this clone: Its antigen is not known.

This receptor was identified in a man aged 30-40 years in good health and CMV-seropositive. Sample: PBMCs.

The CDR3 region has the DNA TGCGCCAGCAGCTTGACCGTCCAAGGAGGTGAAAAACTGTTTTTT. Translated, it gives CASSLTVQGGEKLFF. The chain employs TRBV5-1 and TRBJ1-4; no clear D gene. V was pared by 1 base and J by 7 bases, with 14 bases between. Germline CDR1 reads SGHRS; CDR2 reads YFSETQ. The CDR3 extends over 15 amino acids.